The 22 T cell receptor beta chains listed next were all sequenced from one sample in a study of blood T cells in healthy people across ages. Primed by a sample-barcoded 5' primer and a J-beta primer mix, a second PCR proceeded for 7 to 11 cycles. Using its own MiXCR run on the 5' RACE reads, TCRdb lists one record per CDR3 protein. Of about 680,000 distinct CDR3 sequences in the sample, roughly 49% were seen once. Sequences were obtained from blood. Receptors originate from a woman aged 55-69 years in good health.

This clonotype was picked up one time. In DNA form, the CDR3 reads TGTGCCAGCAGCTTAACTGGGGCAGGGGCAGAGACCCAGTACTTC. This encodes CASSLTGAGAETQYF. The chain couples TRBV7-3 to TRBJ2-5; possible D gene TRBD1, 6 bases. The CDR3 spans 15 residues. Germline V gives CDR1 SGHTA, CDR2 FQGTGA. Trimming took off 0 bases at V and 4 bases at J, with 12 bases between the two ends.

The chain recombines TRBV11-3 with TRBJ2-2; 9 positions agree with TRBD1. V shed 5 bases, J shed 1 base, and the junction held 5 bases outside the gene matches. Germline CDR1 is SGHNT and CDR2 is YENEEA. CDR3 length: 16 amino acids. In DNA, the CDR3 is TGTGCCAGCAGCCTACAGGGGGCGGGGAACACCGGGGAGCTGTTTTTT. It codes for CASSLQGAGNTGELFF.

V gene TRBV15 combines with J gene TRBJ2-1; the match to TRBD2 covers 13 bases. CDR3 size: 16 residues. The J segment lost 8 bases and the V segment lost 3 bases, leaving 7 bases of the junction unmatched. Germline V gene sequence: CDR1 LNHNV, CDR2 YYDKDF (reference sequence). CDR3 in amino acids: CATSRVLAGGRDEQFF. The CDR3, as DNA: TGTGCCACCAGCAGGGTACTAGCGGGAGGGCGGGATGAGCAGTTCTTC.

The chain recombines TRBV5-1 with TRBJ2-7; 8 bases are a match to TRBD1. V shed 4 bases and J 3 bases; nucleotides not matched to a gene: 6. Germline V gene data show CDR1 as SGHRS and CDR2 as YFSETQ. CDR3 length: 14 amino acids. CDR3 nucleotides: TGCGCCAGCAGCACGACAGGGGAACTCTACGAGCAGTACTTC. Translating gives CASSTTGELYEQYF.

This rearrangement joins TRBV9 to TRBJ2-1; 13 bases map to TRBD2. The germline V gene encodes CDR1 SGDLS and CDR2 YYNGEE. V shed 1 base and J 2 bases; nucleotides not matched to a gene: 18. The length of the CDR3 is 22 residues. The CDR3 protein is CASSVMGLAGTITPSPYNEQFF. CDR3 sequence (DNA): TGTGCCAGCAGCGTAATGGGACTAGCGGGAACAATAACCCCTTCCCCCTACAATGAGCAGTTCTTC.

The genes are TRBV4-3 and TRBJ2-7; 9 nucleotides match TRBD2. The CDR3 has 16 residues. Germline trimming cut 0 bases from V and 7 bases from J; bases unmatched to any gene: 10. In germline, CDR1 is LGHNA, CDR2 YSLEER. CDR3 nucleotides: TGCGCCAGCAGCCAAGAATCAGCGGGAGGTCTTCAAGAGCAGTACTTC. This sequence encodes CASSQESAGGLQEQYF.

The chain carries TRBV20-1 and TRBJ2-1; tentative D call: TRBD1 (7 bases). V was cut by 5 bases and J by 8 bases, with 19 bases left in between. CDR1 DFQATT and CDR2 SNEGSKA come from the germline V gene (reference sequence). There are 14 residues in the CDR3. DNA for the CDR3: TGCAGTGCTGGCGGGACAGCGCGCATCCATGAGCAGTTCTTC. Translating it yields CSAGGTARIHEQFF.

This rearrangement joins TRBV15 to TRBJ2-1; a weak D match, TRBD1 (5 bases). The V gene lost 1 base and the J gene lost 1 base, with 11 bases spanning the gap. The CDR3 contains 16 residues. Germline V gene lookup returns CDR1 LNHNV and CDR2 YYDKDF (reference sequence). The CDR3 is CATSRVPGKSYNEQFF. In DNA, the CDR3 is TGTGCCACCAGCAGAGTCCCAGGGAAGTCCTACAATGAGCAGTTCTTC.

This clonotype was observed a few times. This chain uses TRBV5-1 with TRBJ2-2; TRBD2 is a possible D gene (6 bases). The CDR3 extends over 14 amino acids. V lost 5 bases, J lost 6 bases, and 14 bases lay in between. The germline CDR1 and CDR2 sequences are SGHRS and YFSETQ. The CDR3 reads CASRRDSQAGELFF. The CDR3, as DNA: TGCGCCAGCAGGCGGGACTCCCAGGCCGGGGAGCTGTTTTTT.

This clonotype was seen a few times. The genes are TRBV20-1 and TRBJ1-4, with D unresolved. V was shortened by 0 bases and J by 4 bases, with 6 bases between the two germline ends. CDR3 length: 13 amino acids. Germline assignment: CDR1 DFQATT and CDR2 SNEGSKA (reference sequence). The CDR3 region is CSARDTVNEKLFF. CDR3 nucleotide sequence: TGCAGTGCTAGAGATACAGTTAATGAAAAACTGTTTTTT.

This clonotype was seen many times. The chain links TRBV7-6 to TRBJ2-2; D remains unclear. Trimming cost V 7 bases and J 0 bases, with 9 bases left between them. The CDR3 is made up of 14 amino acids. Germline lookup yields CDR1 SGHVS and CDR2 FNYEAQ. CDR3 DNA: TGTGCCAGCAAGGCCAGAGCGAACACCGGGGAGCTGTTTTTT. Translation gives CASKARANTGELFF.

The CDR3 nucleotides read TGCGCCAGCAGCCAAGTAGGGGGCCGGTACGAGCAGTACTTC. It encodes CASSQVGGRYEQYF. This chain connects TRBV4-1 to TRBJ2-5; 7 bases align to TRBD1. TRBJ2-7 explains the end of the DNA better; the J call may be wrong. Germline-derived CDR1 and CDR2 are MGHRA and YSYEKL. The CDR3 loop spans 14 amino acids.

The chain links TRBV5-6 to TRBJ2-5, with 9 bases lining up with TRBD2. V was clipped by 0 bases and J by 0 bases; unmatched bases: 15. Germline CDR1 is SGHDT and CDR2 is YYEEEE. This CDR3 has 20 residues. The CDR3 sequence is CASSLVGVAGGPDYQETQYF. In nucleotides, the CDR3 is TGTGCCAGCAGCTTGGTGGGTGTTGCGGGAGGGCCTGATTACCAAGAGACCCAGTACTTC.

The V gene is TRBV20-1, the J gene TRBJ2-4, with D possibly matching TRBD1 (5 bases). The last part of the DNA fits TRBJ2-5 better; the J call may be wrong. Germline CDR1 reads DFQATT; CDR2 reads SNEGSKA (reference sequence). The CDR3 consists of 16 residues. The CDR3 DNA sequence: TGCAGTGCTAGAGACTTTGGGCAGGGATTAAGAGGGACCCAGTACTTC. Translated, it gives CSARDFGQGLRGTQYF.

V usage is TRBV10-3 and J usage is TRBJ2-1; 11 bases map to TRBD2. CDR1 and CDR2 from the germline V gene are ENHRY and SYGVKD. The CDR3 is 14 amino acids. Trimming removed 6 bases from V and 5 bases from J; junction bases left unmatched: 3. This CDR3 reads CAIRGLAADNEQFF. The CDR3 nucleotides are TGTGCCATCAGGGGACTAGCGGCCGACAATGAGCAGTTCTTC.

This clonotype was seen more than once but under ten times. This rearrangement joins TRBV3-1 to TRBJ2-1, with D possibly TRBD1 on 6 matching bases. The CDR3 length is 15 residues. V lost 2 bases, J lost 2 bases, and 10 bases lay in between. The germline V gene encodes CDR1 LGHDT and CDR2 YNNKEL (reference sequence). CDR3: CASSQLQGTYNEQFF. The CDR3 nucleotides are TGTGCCAGCAGCCAATTACAGGGAACCTACAATGAGCAGTTCTTC.

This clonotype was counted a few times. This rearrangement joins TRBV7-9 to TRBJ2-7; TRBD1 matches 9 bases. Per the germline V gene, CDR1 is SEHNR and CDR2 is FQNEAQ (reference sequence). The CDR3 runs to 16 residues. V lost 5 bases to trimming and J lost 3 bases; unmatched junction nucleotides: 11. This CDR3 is CASSVPQGAKYYEQYF. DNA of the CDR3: TGTGCCAGCAGCGTTCCACAGGGGGCTAAATACTACGAGCAGTACTTC.

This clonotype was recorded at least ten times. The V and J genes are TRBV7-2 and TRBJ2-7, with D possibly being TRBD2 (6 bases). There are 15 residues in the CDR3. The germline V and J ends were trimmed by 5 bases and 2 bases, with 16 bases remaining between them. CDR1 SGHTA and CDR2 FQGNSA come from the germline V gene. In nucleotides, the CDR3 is TGTGCCAGCAGCCTTTCCCGGACTACAGCCTACGAGCAGTACTTC. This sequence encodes CASSLSRTTAYEQYF.

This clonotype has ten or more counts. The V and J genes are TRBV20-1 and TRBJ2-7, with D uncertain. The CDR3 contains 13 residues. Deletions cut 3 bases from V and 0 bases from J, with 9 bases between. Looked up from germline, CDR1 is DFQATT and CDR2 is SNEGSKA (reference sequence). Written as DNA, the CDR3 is TGCAGTGCTAGCGACACCTACTCCTACGAGCAGTACTTC. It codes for CSASDTYSYEQYF.

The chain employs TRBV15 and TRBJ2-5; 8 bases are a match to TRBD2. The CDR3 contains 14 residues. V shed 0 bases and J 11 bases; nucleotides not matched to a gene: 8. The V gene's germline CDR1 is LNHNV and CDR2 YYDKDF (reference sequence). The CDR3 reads CATSRDGLANEQYF. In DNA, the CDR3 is TGTGCCACCAGCAGAGACGGACTAGCCAATGAGCAGTACTTC.

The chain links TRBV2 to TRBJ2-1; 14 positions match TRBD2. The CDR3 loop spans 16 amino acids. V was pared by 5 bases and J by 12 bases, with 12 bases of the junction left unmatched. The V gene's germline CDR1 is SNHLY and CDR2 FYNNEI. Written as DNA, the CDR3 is TGTGCCAGCAGTTTCCAGGGACTAGCGGGGGAGCGCGGGCAGTTCTTC. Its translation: CASSFQGLAGERGQFF.

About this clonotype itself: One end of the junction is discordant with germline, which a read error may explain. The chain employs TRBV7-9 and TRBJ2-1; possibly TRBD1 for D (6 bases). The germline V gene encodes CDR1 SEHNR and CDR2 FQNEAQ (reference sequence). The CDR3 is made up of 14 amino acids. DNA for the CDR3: TGTGCCAACAGCTTACAGGGTAGTTTGGATGAGCAGTTCTTC. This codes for CANSLQGSLDEQFF. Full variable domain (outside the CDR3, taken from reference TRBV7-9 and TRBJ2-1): DTGVSQNPRHKITKRGQNVTFRCDPISEHNRLYWYRQTLGQGPEFLTYFQNEAQLEKSRLLSDRFSAERPKGSFSTLEIQRTEQGDSAMYLCANSLQGSLDEQFFGPGTRLTVL.